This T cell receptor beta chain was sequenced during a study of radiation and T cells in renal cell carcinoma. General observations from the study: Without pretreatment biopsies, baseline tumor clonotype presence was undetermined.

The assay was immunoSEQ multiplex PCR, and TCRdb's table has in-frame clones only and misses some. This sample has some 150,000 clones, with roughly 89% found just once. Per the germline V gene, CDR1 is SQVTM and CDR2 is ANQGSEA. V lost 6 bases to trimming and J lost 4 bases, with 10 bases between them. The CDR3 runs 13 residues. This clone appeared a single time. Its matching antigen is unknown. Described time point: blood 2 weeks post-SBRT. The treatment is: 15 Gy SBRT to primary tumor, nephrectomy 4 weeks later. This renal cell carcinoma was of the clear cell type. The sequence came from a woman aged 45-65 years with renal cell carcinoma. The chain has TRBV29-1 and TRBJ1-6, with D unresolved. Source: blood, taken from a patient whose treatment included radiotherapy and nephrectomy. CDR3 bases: TGCAGCGTGCGGGCGCTGTATAATTCACCCCTCCACTTT. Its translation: CSVRALYNSPLHF.